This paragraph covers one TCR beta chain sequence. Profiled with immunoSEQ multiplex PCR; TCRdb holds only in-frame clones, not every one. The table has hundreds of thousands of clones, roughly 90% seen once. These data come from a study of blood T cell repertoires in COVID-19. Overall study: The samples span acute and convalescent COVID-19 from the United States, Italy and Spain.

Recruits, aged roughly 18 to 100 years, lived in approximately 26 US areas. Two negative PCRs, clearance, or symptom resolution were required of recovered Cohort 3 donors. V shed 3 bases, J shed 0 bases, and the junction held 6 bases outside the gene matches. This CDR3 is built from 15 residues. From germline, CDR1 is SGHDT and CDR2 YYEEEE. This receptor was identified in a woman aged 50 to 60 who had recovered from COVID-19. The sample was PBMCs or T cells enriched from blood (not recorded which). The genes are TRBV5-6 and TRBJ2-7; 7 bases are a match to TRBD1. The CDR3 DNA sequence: TGTGCCAGCAGCTCGCCGGGACAGAGCTCCTACGAGCAGTACTTC. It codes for CASSSPGQSSYEQYF.